This TCR beta chain was found in a study of CD8+CD57+ T cells in acquired aplastic anemia. Across the study: The DNA of sorted CD4+ and CD8+ cells averaged approximately 3.2 ug.

Individuals selected for sequencing had exhibited CD8+CD57+ cell expansion on flow cytometry. The TCR beta profiling, which covered VDJ combination and CDR3 sequence, was carried out using genomic DNA as the template. TCRdb called the reads again in MiXCR, with one record for every CDR3 protein. Of 300,000 or so distinct CDR3 sequences listed, approximately 57% were seen once; the top ten hold around 1.3%. This clonotype appeared many times. V lost 0 bases, J lost 5 bases, and 8 bases stayed unmatched. The CDR3 is 16 amino acids. The germline V gene has CDR1 MGHRA and CDR2 YSYEKL. V and J are TRBV4-1 and TRBJ2-3; 7 bases agree with TRBD2. The sequenced material came from sorted CD4+, CD8+, or CD8+CD57+ T cells (not recorded which) from PBMCs. The TCR was taken from a human donor with aplastic anemia. CDR3 coding DNA: TGCGCCAGCAGCCAAGATCGGGGAGGGAGGATAGATACGCAGTATTTT. It translates to CASSQDRGGRIDTQYF.